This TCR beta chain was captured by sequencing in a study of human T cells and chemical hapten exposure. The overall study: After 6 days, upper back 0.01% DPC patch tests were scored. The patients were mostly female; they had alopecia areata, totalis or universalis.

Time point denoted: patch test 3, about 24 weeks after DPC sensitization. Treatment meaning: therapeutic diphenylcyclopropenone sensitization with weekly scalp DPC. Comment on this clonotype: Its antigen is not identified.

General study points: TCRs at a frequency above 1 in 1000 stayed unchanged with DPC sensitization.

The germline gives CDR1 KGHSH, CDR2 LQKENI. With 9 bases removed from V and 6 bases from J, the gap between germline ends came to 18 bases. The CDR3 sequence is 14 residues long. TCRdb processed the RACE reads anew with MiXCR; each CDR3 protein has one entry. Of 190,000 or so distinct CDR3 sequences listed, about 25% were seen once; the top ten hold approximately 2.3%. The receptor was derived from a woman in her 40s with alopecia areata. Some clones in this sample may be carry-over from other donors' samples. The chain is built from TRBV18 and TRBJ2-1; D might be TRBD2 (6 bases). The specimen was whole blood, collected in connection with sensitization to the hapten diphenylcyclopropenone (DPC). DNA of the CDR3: TGTGCCAGTGGGGCGGGACCTCCGCCCAATGAGCAGTTCTTC. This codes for CASGAGPPPNEQFF. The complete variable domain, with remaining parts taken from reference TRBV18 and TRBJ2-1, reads NAGVMQNPRHLVRRRGQEARLRCSPMKGHSHVYWYRQLPEEGLKFMVYLQKENIIDESGMPKERFSAEFPKEGPSILRIQQVVRGDSAAYFCASGAGPPPNEQFFGPGTRLTVL.